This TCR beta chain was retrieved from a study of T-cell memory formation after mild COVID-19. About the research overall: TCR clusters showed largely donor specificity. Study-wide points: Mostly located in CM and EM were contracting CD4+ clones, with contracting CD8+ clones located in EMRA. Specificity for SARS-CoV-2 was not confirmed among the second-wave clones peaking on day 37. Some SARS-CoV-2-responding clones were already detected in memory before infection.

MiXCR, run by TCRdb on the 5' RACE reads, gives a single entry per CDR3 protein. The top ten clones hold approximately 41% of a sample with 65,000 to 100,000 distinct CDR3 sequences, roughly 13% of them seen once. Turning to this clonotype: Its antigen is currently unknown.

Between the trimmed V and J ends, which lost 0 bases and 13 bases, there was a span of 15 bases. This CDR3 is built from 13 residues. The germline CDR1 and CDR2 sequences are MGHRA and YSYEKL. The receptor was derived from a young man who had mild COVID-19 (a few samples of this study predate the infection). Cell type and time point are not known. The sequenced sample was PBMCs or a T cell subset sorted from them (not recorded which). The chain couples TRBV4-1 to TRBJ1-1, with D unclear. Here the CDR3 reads CASSQDALGLGFF. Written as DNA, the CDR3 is TGCGCCAGCAGCCAAGATGCCCTCGGGTTGGGTTTCTTT.